This entry features one TCR beta chain sequence. The entry originates in a study of blood T cell repertoires in COVID-19. Some clones are missing from TCRdb's copy, which holds only in-frame ones; the method was immunoSEQ multiplex PCR. This sample has 200,000 or so clones, with roughly 85% found just once. The V gene's germline CDR1 is SGHVS and CDR2 FQNEAQ. The CDR3 has 12 residues. The V end lost 8 bases, the J end lost 4 bases, and 12 bases lay between the germline ends. The sequence derives from a woman aged 25-40 years with acute or convalescent COVID-19. This chain joins TRBV7-8 and TRBJ2-7; D uncertain. Specimen: peripheral blood. The CDR3 bases are TGTGCCAGCGGCCTATTAGTGTACGAGCAGTACTTC. Its translation is CASGLLVYEQYF.